What follows are 25 T cell receptor beta chains derived from one specimen sequenced in a study of OX40 agonist ivuxolimab in advanced cancers. The library was generated by the immunoSEQ multiplex PCR assay. TCRdb carries this immuneACCESS record with in-frame sequences only. Its versions omit some clonotypes, under half of them owing to an unresolved V gene in the studies checked, with the rest unexplained. A total of 100,000 to 150,000 clones appear in this sample, 80% to 95% of them only once. The ten top clones hold more than 0.7% of the sample. The specimen was CD4+ or CD8+ T cells sorted from blood, collected in a trial of the OX40 agonist ivuxolimab. These TCRs come from an adult with an advanced solid tumor such as melanoma, head and neck, liver or kidney cancer.

The chain joins TRBV11-3 to TRBJ2-7; tentatively, D is TRBD1 (7 bases). From germline, CDR1 is SGHNT and CDR2 YENEEA. There are 17 residues in the CDR3. Deletions cut 0 bases from V and 3 bases from J, with 18 bases between. The CDR3 is CASSLDHGGQRVYEQYF. The CDR3 DNA reads as TGTGCCAGCAGCTTAGATCACGGGGGACAGAGAGTCTACGAGCAGTACTTC. Complete variable domain (other parts from reference TRBV11-3 and TRBJ2-7): EAGVVQSPRYKIIEKKQPVAFWCNPISGHNTLYWYLQNLGQGPELLIRYENEEAVDDSQLPKDRFSAERLKGVDSTLKIQPAELGDSAVYLCASSLDHGGQRVYEQYFGPGTRLTVT.

The chain joins TRBV6-1 to TRBJ1-1; D is undetermined. Trimming pared 4 bases from V and 6 bases from J, leaving 21 bases between. Germline V CDR1 and CDR2: MNHNS, SASEGT. The CDR3 length is 16 residues. CDR3 sequence (DNA): TGTGCCAGCAGTGGACCTCGACTGCGCCATGCGGCTGAAGCTTTCTTT. Its protein product is CASSGPRLRHAAEAFF.

The gene calls are TRBV27 and TRBJ2-7; 14 bases agree with TRBD2. The CDR3 is 15 residues long. Germline lookup yields CDR1 MNHEY and CDR2 SMNVEV (reference sequence). The trim removed 8 bases at V and 1 base at J, leaving 4 bases unmatched. The CDR3 DNA reads TGTGCCAGCGGGACTAGCGGGAGACCTTCCTACGAGCAGTACTTC. Translated, it gives CASGTSGRPSYEQYF.

The sample holds one count of this clone. J is TRBJ2-7 and V is TRBV7-2, with 14 bases fitting TRBD2. This CDR3 has 16 amino acids. J gave up 4 bases and V 4 bases, and 6 bases lay outside the gene matches. Germline CDR1 and CDR2: SGHTA and FQGNSA. The DNA for the CDR3 is TGTGCCAGCAGCTCCGGGACTAGCGGGAGTATTTACGAGCAGTACTTC. It yields the protein CASSSGTSGSIYEQYF. The full variable domain, its missing parts supplied by reference TRBV7-2 and TRBJ2-7, is GAGVSQSPSNKVTEKGKDVELRCDPISGHTALYWYRQSLGQGLEFLIYFQGNSAPDKSGLPSDRFSAERTGGSVSTLTIQRTQQEDSAVYLCASSSGTSGSIYEQYFGPGTRLTVT.

This clone was detected once. This chain uses TRBV5-1 with TRBJ1-5; perhaps TRBD1 as D (5 bases). CDR3 length: 16 residues. V lost 0 bases, J lost 0 bases, and 10 bases lay in between. Per the germline V gene, CDR1 is SGHRS and CDR2 is YFSETQ. In nucleotides, the CDR3 is TGCGCCAGCAGCTTGGCCGGGGACTATAGCAATCAGCCCCAGCATTTT. As protein: CASSLAGDYSNQPQHF.

The chain employs TRBV16 and TRBJ1-1; 7 positions agree with TRBD1. Germline V gene data show CDR1 as KGHSY and CDR2 as FQNENV. Trimming removed 1 base from V and 5 bases from J; junction bases left unmatched: 10. CDR3 length: 16 residues. This CDR3 is CASSQFVNRGETEAFF. The CDR3 DNA sequence: TGTGCCAGCAGCCAATTCGTTAACAGGGGCGAGACTGAAGCTTTCTTT.

The rearrangement joins TRBV7-9 to TRBJ2-3; 8 positions match TRBD2. The length of the CDR3 is 14 residues. V shed 2 bases and J 7 bases; nucleotides not matched to a gene: 5. Germline CDR1 reads SEHNR; CDR2 reads FQNEAQ (reference sequence). The CDR3 DNA reads TGTGCCAGCAGCTTAACAGCGGGAGCTTATACGCAGTATTTT. Its protein product is CASSLTAGAYTQYF.

This chain links TRBV6-5 with TRBJ1-5, with unresolved D. The CDR3 loop spans 15 amino acids. The germline gives CDR1 MNHEY, CDR2 SVGAGI. The ends were cut back, 7 bases at V and 1 base at J, with 14 bases in the middle. Here the CDR3 reads CASNDGGYSNQPQHF. CDR3 nucleotide sequence: TGTGCCAGCAACGACGGAGGTTACAGCAATCAGCCCCAGCATTTT.

This clone was detected only once. The DNA of the CDR3 is TGCGCCAGCAGCCAACATGCCGCCGGGACTAACTCCTACGAGCAGTACTTC. Its translation: CASSQHAAGTNSYEQYF. This chain connects TRBV4-1 to TRBJ2-7; 7 bases fit TRBD2. V dropped 2 bases and J dropped 0; count of bases not matched to a gene: 10. Germline CDR1 reads MGHRA; CDR2 reads YSYEKL. The CDR3 is made up of 17 amino acids.

J is TRBJ2-2 and V is TRBV27; D unresolved. The CDR3 covers 14 residues. Germline V gene sequence: CDR1 MNHEY, CDR2 SMNVEV (reference sequence). Trimming removed 0 bases from V and 3 bases from J, with 5 bases in between. CDR3 protein: CASSLSRHTGELFF. CDR3 coding DNA: TGTGCCAGCAGTTTATCGAGACACACCGGGGAGCTGTTTTTT.

CDR3 sequence: CASSLTYPGANTGELFF. CDR3 coding DNA: TGTGCCAGCAGTCTTACCTACCCGGGTGCGAACACCGGGGAGCTGTTTTTT. V is TRBV27 and J is TRBJ2-2; D not resolved. This CDR3 comprises 17 residues. Trimming shortened V by 5 bases and J by 0 bases, and 16 bases separated the two germline ends. Germline CDR1 MNHEY, CDR2 SMNVEV (reference sequence).

The chain joins TRBV7-9 to TRBJ1-2; D not resolved. The CDR3 is 16 residues long. Trimming took 5 bases from V and 2 from J, leaving 18 bases between them. From germline, CDR1 is SEHNR and CDR2 FQNEAQ (reference sequence). Here the CDR3 reads CASSGRETPFNYGYTF. The CDR3 nucleotides read TGTGCCAGCAGCGGACGCGAAACTCCTTTCAACTATGGCTACACCTTC.

This clone was picked up one time. V is TRBV28 and J is TRBJ2-7, with D uncertain. The CDR3 is 15 residues long. Looked up from germline, CDR1 is MDHEN and CDR2 is SYDVKM. The V end lost 5 bases, the J end lost 0 bases, and 14 bases lay between the germline ends. The CDR3 DNA reads as TGTGCCAGCAGTCTTATGACCGACCGCTCCTACGAGCAGTACTTC. The encoded protein is CASSLMTDRSYEQYF.

The V gene is TRBV9, the J gene TRBJ2-6, with D perhaps TRBD2 (5 bases). The germline gives CDR1 SGDLS, CDR2 YYNGEE. The CDR3 extends over 17 amino acids. Trimming left V 4 bases short and J 0 bases short, with 14 bases between. In DNA form, the CDR3 reads TGTGCCAGCAGCCATGCGGGCGGTACCTCTGGGGCCAACGTCCTGACTTTC. Protein sequence: CASSHAGGTSGANVLTF.

This sequence joins TRBV30 and TRBJ2-6; unclear D gene. V was trimmed by 0 bases and J by 2 bases, leaving 11 bases between them. This CDR3 has 16 residues. Germline lookup yields CDR1 GTSNPN and CDR2 SVGIG (reference sequence). The CDR3 spells CAWSVVGPAGANVLTF. In nucleotides, the CDR3 is TGTGCCTGGAGTGTAGTAGGGCCCGCTGGGGCCAACGTCCTGACTTTC.

The chain carries TRBV5-1 and TRBJ2-7; tentative D call: TRBD1 (5 bases). Germline V lookup: CDR1 SGHRS, CDR2 YFSETQ. The length of the CDR3 is 14 residues. The V end was cut by 0 bases, the J end by 4 bases, with 11 bases between. CDR3 sequence reads: CASSLGVGLYEQYF. CDR3 coding DNA: TGCGCCAGCAGCTTGGGAGTGGGGCTATACGAGCAGTACTTC.

This chain connects TRBV6-5 to TRBJ2-1, with D unresolved. Germline-derived CDR1 and CDR2 are MNHEY and SVGAGI. The V end was cut by 7 bases, the J end by 3 bases, with 4 bases between. The CDR3 totals 11 residues. The CDR3 loop reads CASTGYNEQFF. In DNA, the CDR3 is TGTGCCAGCACGGGCTACAATGAGCAGTTCTTC.

V usage is TRBV18 and J usage is TRBJ1-1; weak D call: TRBD1 (6 bases). The CDR3 is made up of 16 amino acids. The germline V gene encodes CDR1 KGHSH and CDR2 LQKENI. Trimming pared 2 bases from V and 1 base from J, leaving 14 bases between. CDR3 sequence reads: CASSPGRGAGNTEAFF. CDR3 nucleotides: TGTGCCAGCTCACCAGGCAGGGGCGCTGGGAACACTGAAGCTTTCTTT.

The chain combines TRBV6-5 with TRBJ1-1; a weak D match, TRBD1 (5 bases). Deletions cut 6 bases from V and 4 bases from J, with 12 bases between. CDR1 is MNHEY, CDR2 SVGAGI, per germline. The CDR3 is made up of 13 amino acids. The DNA for the CDR3 is TGTGCCAGCAGGCGCCCAGGGACCACTGAAGCTTTCTTT. Translating it yields CASRRPGTTEAFF.

This clone was recorded only once. The genes are TRBV28 and TRBJ1-1, with 7 bases that match TRBD1. Germline values: CDR1 MDHEN, CDR2 SYDVKM. This CDR3 is 14 amino acids long. After removal of 6 bases from V and 3 bases from J, the junction contained 7 bases not matched to a gene. DNA for the CDR3: TGTGCCAGCAGGCCTGGGACAGCCTACACTGAAGCTTTCTTT. Protein: CASRPGTAYTEAFF. The full variable domain, with the rest looked up from reference TRBV28 and TRBJ1-1, is DVKVTQSSRYLVKRTGEKVFLECVQDMDHENMFWYRQDPGLGLRLIYFSYDVKMKEKGDIPEGYSVSREKKERFSLILESASTNQTSMYLCASRPGTAYTEAFFGQGTRLTVV.

J is TRBJ2-1 and V is TRBV7-3; 9 nucleotides agree with TRBD2. This CDR3 has 16 residues. V shed 1 base and J 3 bases; nucleotides not matched to a gene: 4. Germline CDR1 SGHTA, CDR2 FQGTGA. The CDR3 DNA reads as TGTGCCAGCAGCTTAAGTGCGGGAGGGCGCTACAATGAGCAGTTCTTC. This sequence encodes CASSLSAGGRYNEQFF.

The CDR3 spells CASNPDSSGANVLTF. CDR3 DNA sequence: TGTGCCAGCAACCCCGACAGCTCTGGGGCCAACGTCCTGACTTTC. The genes are TRBV2 and TRBJ2-6; D perhaps matches TRBD1 (5 bases). Per the germline V gene, CDR1 is SNHLY and CDR2 is FYNNEI. CDR3 length: 15 amino acids. V shed 7 bases and J shed 0 bases, with 10 bases lying between them.

This chain uses TRBV28 with TRBJ1-1; possibly TRBD1 for D (5 bases). CDR1 and CDR2 from the germline V gene are MDHEN and SYDVKM. The CDR3 loop spans 14 amino acids. Trimming took off 7 bases at V and 2 bases at J, with 14 bases between the two ends. CDR3 DNA sequence: TGTGCCAGCATTCGGAGGGGCCGCAACACTGAAGCTTTCTTT. Translating it yields CASIRRGRNTEAFF.

The V call is TRBV5-6, the J call TRBJ2-2, with a tentative D call TRBD2 (5 bases). Trimming took 1 base from V and 2 from J, leaving 12 bases between them. Germline loops: CDR1 SGHDT, CDR2 YYEEEE. This CDR3 region has 16 residues. DNA of the CDR3: TGTGCCAGCAGCTTGAGGCTAGCCACAAACACCGGGGAGCTGTTTTTT. Protein: CASSLRLATNTGELFF.

This clone was picked up one time. The J gene is TRBJ2-3, the V gene TRBV14; D might be TRBD2 (6 bases). Germline lookup yields CDR1 SGHDN and CDR2 FVKESK. The CDR3 length is 15 residues. V was cut by 1 base and J by 6 bases, with 14 bases left in between. Here the CDR3 DNA reads TGTGCCAGCAGCCAAGGGACTACCCCTTTGGATACGCAGTATTTT. The encoded protein is CASSQGTTPLDTQYF.